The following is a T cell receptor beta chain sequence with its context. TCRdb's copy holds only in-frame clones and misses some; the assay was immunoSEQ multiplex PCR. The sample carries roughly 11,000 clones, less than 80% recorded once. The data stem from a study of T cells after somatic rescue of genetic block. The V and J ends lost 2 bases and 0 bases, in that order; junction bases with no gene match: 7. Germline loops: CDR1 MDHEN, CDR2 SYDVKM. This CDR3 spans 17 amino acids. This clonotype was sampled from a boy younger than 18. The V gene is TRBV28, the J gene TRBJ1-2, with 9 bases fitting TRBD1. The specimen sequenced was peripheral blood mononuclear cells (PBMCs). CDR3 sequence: CASSLDRGIPANYGYTF. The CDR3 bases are TGTGCCAGCAGTTTAGACAGGGGGATCCCCGCTAACTATGGCTACACCTTC.